This TCR beta chain was recorded in a study of T-cell reconstitution after alpha-beta-depleted transplantation in children (dated by TCRdb to 2015 to 2016). Broadly, across the study: Using TCR repertoire profiling, the study quantitatively followed how T-cell immune reconstitution unfolded in children after TCRalphabeta/CD19-depleted allogeneic hematopoietic cell transplantation. Overall results and qualifications from the work: In some patients, the high TCRbeta diversity seen at day 60 was put down to recipient T cells and intrathymic progenitors that had survived conditioning. Over subsequent months, a decline in hyperexpanded clone frequencies was noted, and after one year, T-cell counts and TCRbeta diversity were mostly ascribed to newly produced T cells. The apparently early recovery of alphabetaT-cell counts about two months after transplant reportedly depended on only several hundred rapidly expanded clones that came from non-depleted graft cells.

Sample treatment or condition, as interpreted from the label and publication: allogeneic hematopoietic cell transplantation with graft depleted of TCRalphabeta T cells and CD19 B cells. TCRalphabeta/CD19-depleted allogeneic hematopoietic cell grafts were given to the transplant recipients, all of whom were children. V gives up 4 bases and J gives up 5 bases, and the segment between their germline ends measures 18 bases. The CDR3 numbers 15 residues from cysteine through phenylalanine. The only DNA kept is the CDR3, 45 bases in frame from the first base. CDR1 and CDR2, looked up from the germline V gene, are SGHRS and YFSETQ. The protocol used for the library was PCR. The listed sequencing device is Illumina HiSeq 2500. TCR libraries were prepared with molecular barcoding, using unique molecular identifiers to normalize TCRbeta repertoire quantification. The public reads were run again by TCRdb, first through fastp at Q25 and then through MiXCR, and only productive beta chains were kept. All rows with the same CDR3 protein become a single entry with the most common DNA and genes. The sample contains about 980,000 distinct CDR3 sequences, about 29% of them found a single time. Clones ranked in the top ten supply roughly 27% of the sample.

Details on this clonotype: It lacks a known antigen. Base qualities are not provided; no much larger clone lies one nucleotide away.

Sequenced material: PBMCs, mostly from graft donor cells, taken 360 days after TCRalphabeta/CD19-depleted stem cell transplant. The V and J segments used are TRBV5-1 and TRBJ1-1; the D gene is not confidently resolved. The TCR comes from a boy in the first two years of life who had a stem cell transplant for SCID, so the T cells may come from the graft donor. The sequenced DNA: TGCGCCAGCAGCAGGCAGCTGGTTGAGGGAACTGAAGCTTTCTTT. This translates into CASSRQLVEGTEAFF.